This T cell receptor beta chain was identified in a study of cytotoxic CD8 clonotypes in ibrutinib-treated CLL (dated by TCRdb to the early 2020s). Study-level background: The cohort had 11 to 12 relapsed/refractory and some 15 treatment-naive patients; some 17 were IGHV unmutated. Responses were partial in about 25 patients and complete in 2; after median 68 months follow-up, some 14 stayed in remission and about twelve progressed. Samples at response were collected after a median of about 13 months of treatment, with a range of about 6 to 36 months. An average of roughly 250,000 productive templates and some 99,000 productive rearrangements was obtained per sample. Of the 90 or so participants in the trial, about two dozen had longitudinal samples available. Cryopreserved peripheral blood mononuclear cells were obtained prior to treatment, at the time of response, and at either disease progression or sustained remission. All remission and progressive disease samples were collected while patients were still receiving ibrutinib.

Each clonotype received, on average, about 10x coverage in deep resolution sequencing performed on a MiSeq, where the target depth lay between 1 in 1 million and 1 in 200,000 T cells. The immunoSEQ hsTCRB Kit was used to generate the TCR beta libraries. As for the original processing: Data were analyzed with ImmunoSEQ Data Assistant and ImmunoSEQ Analyzer, with V, D and J genes assigned per IMGT definitions. Clonality was computed as one minus normalized Shannon entropy of productive rearrangement frequencies, ranging from 0 to 1. Only overrepresented clonotypes making up at least 0.05% of the repertoire of each patient were included in the public clonotype analysis. About a dozen age-matched healthy donor repertoires from immuneACCESS served as clonality controls. Entries here come from immuneACCESS through TCRdb and include only in-frame sequences with V and J called. Some clones fail to appear in such tables; in the studies checked, an unresolved V gene covers under half of the shortfall, and the cause of the remainder is unknown. The V and J calls and clone size were taken over from that table, and D and trimming were inferred from the DNA. The sample table records 300,000 to 400,000 clones; 67% of these occur just once. Of the sample, around 6.6% falls within the top ten clones.

Reading from cysteine to phenylalanine, the CDR3 counts 15 amino acids. Of the read, only the CDR3 DNA is kept; its 45 bases are in frame from base 1. V loses 5 bases, J loses 1 base, and the germline ends lie 11 bases apart. CDR1 and CDR2, per the germline V gene, are MDHEN and SYDVKM. For TCR beta library preparation, 1.5 to 2 micrograms of genomic DNA were extracted from the cryopreserved PBMCs. Longitudinal blood samples from CLL patients receiving ibrutinib monotherapy were subjected to high-throughput TCR beta sequencing. The patients took part in an open-label, single-center phase 2 trial of ibrutinib monotherapy. What the authors observed across the whole study: Public clonotypes were rare and either shrank or stayed stable during treatment, and the rise in clonality at ibrutinib response reflected expansion of private clonotypes. Sampling times were not matched between sustained-remission and progressing patients, and lymph node repertoires were not studied. At baseline, clonality was higher than in age-matched healthy donors and showed a strong correlation with circulating CD8+ T-cell counts. At ibrutinib response clonality went up, during sustained remission it held steady, and at progression it dropped back toward baseline.

As to this clone: The target of this receptor is not known. No base-level quality is on record; no much larger clone is a single base apart.

This receptor was taken from a human donor with chronic lymphocytic leukemia. The starting material was PBMCs, obtained after 36 months of ibrutinib treatment. The chain uses TRBV28 and TRBJ1-4; the D region possibly corresponds to TRBD1 (6 bases align). The CDR3 amino acid sequence is: CASSPGGRTNEKLFF. The bases read TGTGCCAGCAGTCCGGGGGGGCGAACTAATGAAAAACTGTTTTTT.